These 5 T cell receptor beta chains were sequenced from one sample in a study of blood T cell repertoires in COVID-19. Measured with immunoSEQ multiplex PCR; TCRdb has only the in-frame clones, and not every one. The sample lists approximately 51,000 clones; more than 80% were seen once. Sequencing used peripheral blood. These TCRs come from a man between 70 and 80 years old with active COVID-19.

The chain employs TRBV19 and TRBJ2-1, with 11 bases matching TRBD1. The germline CDR1 and CDR2 sequences are LNHDA and SQIVND (reference sequence). CDR3 size: 15 residues. The junction had 5 bases not matched to a gene; V was cut back by 7 bases and J by 3 bases. The CDR3: CASKADRGLYNEQFF. The CDR3 DNA reads as TGTGCCAGTAAGGCGGACAGGGGGCTCTACAATGAGCAGTTCTTC. Drawing the rest from reference TRBV19 and TRBJ2-1, the complete variable domain is DGGITQSPKYLFRKEGQNVTLSCEQNLNHDAMYWYRQDPGQGLRLIYYSQIVNDFQKGDIAEGYSVSREKKESFPLTVTSAQKNPTAFYLCASKADRGLYNEQFFGPGTRLTVL.

The V and J genes are TRBV28 and TRBJ2-7, with TRBD1 matching over 8 bases. Germline-derived CDR1 and CDR2 are MDHEN and SYDVKM. This CDR3 spans 14 amino acids. Trimming at V came to 3 bases and at J to 6 bases, leaving 7 bases not matched to a gene. DNA for the CDR3: TGTGCCAGCAGTTTGAACAACAGGGGGGTCGAGCAGTACTTC. It translates to CASSLNNRGVEQYF.

The chain uses TRBV10-2 and TRBJ1-2, with 8 bases that match TRBD1. With 6 bases clipped from V and 0 bases from J, the junction kept 21 bases outside the gene matches. Germline CDR1 is WSHSY and CDR2 is SAAADI. The CDR3 is made up of 20 amino acids. CDR3 region: CASSTGTGDLSGFANYGYTF. The DNA of the CDR3 is TGCGCCAGCAGCACCGGGACAGGCGATTTGTCCGGATTTGCTAACTATGGCTACACCTTC.

This clone was counted once. The chain combines TRBV10-1 with TRBJ2-5, with D possibly matching TRBD2 (6 bases). V lost 4 bases and J lost 4, with 7 bases in between. CDR1 WNHNN and CDR2 SYGVQD come from the germline V gene (reference sequence). The CDR3 runs 12 residues. The DNA of the CDR3 is TGCGCCAGCAGTGTCGGGGGAGAGACCCAGTACTTC. Translating it yields CASSVGGETQYF.

The chain links TRBV7-9 to TRBJ2-2, with D possibly being TRBD2 (6 bases). V was shortened by 6 bases and J by 2 bases, with 16 bases between the two germline ends. The CDR3 has 16 amino acids. In germline, CDR1 is SEHNR, CDR2 FQNEAQ (reference sequence). CDR3 sequence reads: CASSIPGLVNTGELFF. The CDR3 DNA follows: TGTGCCAGCAGTATTCCGGGACTTGTAAACACCGGGGAGCTGTTTTTT.